Each of the 23 T cell receptor beta chains below was sequenced from the same sample in a study of identical twins. A single record per CDR3 protein comes from TCRdb applying MiXCR to the 5' RACE reads. The repertoire holds a few hundred thousand distinct CDR3 sequences, with 12% to 15% as singletons. These data were also filed under a second study, of yellow fever vaccine responses in identical twins.

Sequencing was performed on CD4+ T cells sorted from blood. The receptor set was obtained from a woman younger than 35 in good health.

At least ten counts were recorded for this clonotype. This chain connects TRBV12-3 or TRBV12-4 to TRBJ1-1; 7 nucleotides line up with TRBD1. This CDR3 has 12 amino acids. The V segment lost 7 bases and the J segment 10 bases; nucleotides outside the gene matches: 9. The CDR3 coding sequence is TGTGCCAGCACCCGACAGGGTGGTCGAGCTTTCTTT. This translates into CASTRQGGRAFF.

V is TRBV7-8 and J is TRBJ1-4; TRBD1 is a possible D gene (6 bases). The CDR3 has 15 amino acids. Germline CDR1 and CDR2: SGHVS and FQNEAQ. Trimming took off 1 base at V and 5 bases at J, with 11 bases between the two ends. In nucleotides, the CDR3 is TGTGCCAGCAGCTTAGGGACAGCCCAAAATGAAAAACTGTTTTTT. This encodes CASSLGTAQNEKLFF. The whole variable domain, remainder taken from reference TRBV7-8 and TRBJ1-4, is GAGVSQSPRYKVAKRGQDVALRCDPISGHVSLFWYQQALGQGPEFLTYFQNEAQLDKSGLPSDRFFAERPEGSVSTLKIQRTQQEDSAVYLCASSLGTAQNEKLFFGSGTQLSVL.

The rearrangement uses TRBV27 and TRBJ1-5, with unresolved D. Germline CDR1 MNHEY, CDR2 SMNVEV (reference sequence). The CDR3 loop spans 14 amino acids. Trimming removed 3 bases from V and 4 bases from J, with 10 bases in between. CDR3 residues: CASSLVQENQPQHF. CDR3 DNA: TGTGCCAGCAGTTTGGTGCAAGAGAATCAGCCCCAGCATTTT.

This clonotype has at least ten counts. The V and J genes are TRBV20-1 and TRBJ2-6; D uncertain. The CDR3 runs to 14 residues. Germline CDR1 DFQATT, CDR2 SNEGSKA (reference sequence). The ends were cut back, 6 bases at V and 2 bases at J, with 11 bases in the middle. CDR3 coding DNA: TGCAGTGCCACATCGGTCCCTGGGGCCAACGTCCTGACTTTC. Its translation is CSATSVPGANVLTF.

The gene calls are TRBV5-1 and TRBJ2-7, with 14 nucleotides matching TRBD2. With 3 bases clipped from V and 2 bases from J, the junction kept 13 bases outside the gene matches. Germline V CDR1 and CDR2: SGHRS, YFSETQ. The CDR3 is 19 residues long. The CDR3 region has the DNA TGCGCCAGCAGCTCGACCGGGACTAGCGGGGGATCACCGACCTACGAGCAGTACTTC. As protein: CASSSTGTSGGSPTYEQYF.

This clonotype was picked up a small number of times. V is TRBV20-1 and J is TRBJ2-1, with D unclear. The CDR3 runs to 12 residues. The ends were cut back, 3 bases at V and 7 bases at J, with 10 bases in the middle. Germline-derived CDR1 and CDR2 are DFQATT and SNEGSKA (reference sequence). In DNA form, the CDR3 reads TGCAGTGCTAGGCCCCACGGAAATGAGCAGTTCTTC. Its translation: CSARPHGNEQFF.

The rearrangement uses TRBV7-9 and TRBJ2-1; D perhaps matches TRBD2 (6 bases). Germline CDR1 reads SEHNR; CDR2 reads FQNEAQ (reference sequence). This CDR3 is built from 15 residues. Deletions cut 3 bases from V and 8 bases from J, with 17 bases between. The CDR3 DNA follows: TGTGCCAGCAGCTTGCGGGGAGCTTCGGGGGATGAGCAGTTCTTC. It encodes CASSLRGASGDEQFF.

This clonotype was observed a handful of times. V gene TRBV5-1 combines with J gene TRBJ2-6; D is ambiguous. Germline V gene data show CDR1 as SGHRS and CDR2 as YFSETQ. V shed 4 bases and J shed 0 bases, with 11 bases lying between them. CDR3 length equals 16 residues. The chain's CDR3 is CASSGNPLSGANVLTF. CDR3 nucleotides: TGCGCCAGCAGCGGGAACCCCCTCTCTGGGGCCAACGTCCTGACTTTC. The variable domain in full, completed from reference TRBV5-1 and TRBJ2-6, reads KAGVTQTPRYLIKTRGQQVTLSCSPISGHRSVSWYQQTPGQGLQFLFEYFSETQRNKGNFPGRFSGRQFSNSRSEMNVSTLELGDSALYLCASSGNPLSGANVLTFGAGSRLTVL.

This clonotype occurred a few times. The chain uses TRBV5-1 and TRBJ2-1, with a tentative D call TRBD2 (6 bases). V lost 4 bases to trimming and J lost 4 bases, with 9 bases between them. Per germline, CDR1 SGHRS and CDR2 YFSETQ. The CDR3 sequence is 13 residues long. The CDR3 region has the DNA TGCGCCAGCAGCCCGGAGGGGTACAATGAGCAGTTCTTC. Protein product: CASSPEGYNEQFF.

This clonotype was observed a handful of times. The chain uses TRBV7-2 and TRBJ1-6; TRBD1 agrees at 7 bases. This CDR3 is 13 amino acids long. V gave up 1 base and J gave up 10 bases; unmatched junction bases: 1. Germline CDR1 and CDR2: SGHTA and FQGNSA. CDR3 DNA sequence: TGTGCCAGCAGCTTAGGGGACAGATCACCCCTCCACTTT. Translation gives CASSLGDRSPLHF.

The DNA of the CDR3 is TGTGCCAGCAGCTTAAGCGGGAGCCCGGGAGAGACCCAGTACTTC. Translating it yields CASSLSGSPGETQYF. The chain uses TRBV7-3 and TRBJ2-5; 7 bases align to TRBD2. This CDR3 has 15 residues. Trimming removed 1 base from V and 4 bases from J; junction bases left unmatched: 6. The germline V gene has CDR1 SGHTA and CDR2 FQGTGA.

This clonotype was seen a few times. The gene calls are TRBV7-3 and TRBJ2-1; 7 nucleotides line up with TRBD2. Germline CDR1 is SGHTA and CDR2 is FQGTGA. The CDR3 totals 20 residues. Trimming took 6 bases from V and 5 from J; bases not matched to a gene: 25. This CDR3 is CASRSSAGSSRTSVHNEQFF. CDR3 DNA: TGTGCCAGCAGATCTTCAGCGGGGTCATCGCGTACTTCGGTCCACAATGAGCAGTTCTTC.

The rearrangement links TRBV2 to TRBJ2-5; TRBD2 matches 13 bases. CDR1 is SNHLY and CDR2 is FYNNEI in the germline V gene. The CDR3 runs to 16 residues. V lost 10 bases and J lost 4; bases outside the gene matches: 12. The CDR3 loop reads CATSGLAGSFGETQYF. CDR3 sequence (DNA): TGTGCCACCTCGGGACTAGCGGGGAGTTTCGGAGAGACCCAGTACTTC.

This clonotype was detected many times. This chain links TRBV2 with TRBJ2-3; 8 bases match TRBD1. Germline lookup yields CDR1 SNHLY and CDR2 FYNNEI. Unmatched junction bases numbered 8, after V lost 5 bases and J lost 1 base. The CDR3 is made up of 16 amino acids. The chain's CDR3 is CASSRWQGAGTDTQYF. In DNA, the CDR3 is TGTGCCAGCAGTAGGTGGCAGGGGGCGGGCACAGATACGCAGTATTTT. Full variable domain (rest looked up from reference TRBV2 and TRBJ2-3): EPEVTQTPSHQVTQMGQEVILRCVPISNHLYFYWYRQILGQKVEFLVSFYNNEISEKSEIFDDQFSVERPDGSNFTLKIRSTKLEDSAMYFCASSRWQGAGTDTQYFGPGTRLTVL.

At least ten counts were recorded for this clonotype. The V call is TRBV28, the J call TRBJ1-4; weak D call: TRBD1 (6 bases). Between the trimmed V and J ends, which lost 8 bases and 5 bases, there was a span of 9 bases. Germline V CDR1 and CDR2: MDHEN, SYDVKM. The CDR3 totals 12 residues. CDR3 in DNA: TGTGCCAGCGGACAGACGAATGAAAAACTGTTTTTT. It specifies CASGQTNEKLFF.

The chain links TRBV20-1 to TRBJ2-7, with 12 bases matching TRBD1. The CDR3 covers 15 residues. The germline V gene encodes CDR1 DFQATT and CDR2 SNEGSKA (reference sequence). The V and J ends lost 5 bases and 5 bases, in that order; junction bases with no gene match: 10. The CDR3 nucleotides are TGCAGTGCTCAGAACCGGGACAGGGGGCTTCACGAGCAGTACTTC. Its protein is CSAQNRDRGLHEQYF.

This clonotype was observed a handful of times. The J gene is TRBJ2-2, the V gene TRBV29-1; 7 nucleotides match TRBD2. In germline, CDR1 is SQVTM, CDR2 ANQGSEA. Losses at the gene ends were 4 bases for V and 3 bases for J; bases not matched to a gene: 5. The CDR3 totals 14 residues. The CDR3 loop reads CSVAWLADTGELFF. The DNA for the CDR3 is TGCAGCGTTGCGTGGCTAGCGGACACCGGGGAGCTGTTTTTT.

In its sample, this clonotype was seen a few times. V and J are TRBV20-1 and TRBJ2-5, with D maybe TRBD1 (6 bases). V was pared by 3 bases and J by 5 bases, with 16 bases between. This CDR3 is 14 amino acids long. CDR1 and CDR2 (germline): DFQATT, SNEGSKA (reference sequence). DNA of the CDR3: TGCAGTGCTAGGGCTACAGGGTTAGGGGAGACCCAGTACTTC. It codes for CSARATGLGETQYF.

The chain employs TRBV12-3 or TRBV12-4 and TRBJ2-2; 7 bases fit TRBD2. Germline trimming cut 5 bases from V and 4 bases from J; bases unmatched to any gene: 10. This CDR3 has 16 residues. CDR3 sequence reads: CASSHRSGGPTGELFF. CDR3 DNA sequence: TGTGCCAGCAGTCACAGGTCGGGGGGACCCACCGGGGAGCTGTTTTTT.

This chain links TRBV29-1 with TRBJ2-1; 8 positions agree with TRBD2. CDR3 length: 13 residues. From germline, CDR1 is SQVTM and CDR2 ANQGSEA. The junction had 5 bases not matched to a gene; V was cut back by 3 bases and J by 7 bases. As DNA, the CDR3 is TGCAGCGTTGAGAGGGGCGGGGGGAATGAGCAGTTCTTC. It specifies CSVERGGGNEQFF.

This clonotype was seen at least ten times. The V and J genes are TRBV29-1 and TRBJ2-3; 12 bases match TRBD2. The CDR3 has 14 amino acids. V shed 4 bases, J shed 4 bases, and the junction held 3 bases outside the gene matches. Germline CDR1 reads SQVTM; CDR2 reads ANQGSEA. CDR3 sequence reads: CSVVTSGGPDTQYF. For the CDR3, the DNA is TGCAGCGTTGTCACTAGCGGGGGGCCAGATACGCAGTATTTT.

The table lists this clonotype with a few counts. This chain links TRBV10-3 with TRBJ2-1, with D possibly TRBD2 on 6 matching bases. V gave up 6 bases and J gave up 3 bases, with 15 bases separating them. CDR1 is ENHRY, CDR2 SYGVKD, per germline. CDR3 size: 15 residues. As DNA, the CDR3 is TGTGCCATCAGGAAGGCAGCGGGCGACTACAATGAGCAGTTCTTC. This codes for CAIRKAAGDYNEQFF.

The chain recombines TRBV18 with TRBJ1-4; no reliable D call. The V end was cut by 6 bases, the J end by 7 bases, with 12 bases between. This CDR3 is 13 amino acids long. The V gene's germline CDR1 is KGHSH and CDR2 LQKENI. The CDR3 sequence: CASSHLGSEKLFF. The CDR3 coding sequence is TGTGCCAGCTCCCATTTGGGGAGTGAAAAACTGTTTTTT.